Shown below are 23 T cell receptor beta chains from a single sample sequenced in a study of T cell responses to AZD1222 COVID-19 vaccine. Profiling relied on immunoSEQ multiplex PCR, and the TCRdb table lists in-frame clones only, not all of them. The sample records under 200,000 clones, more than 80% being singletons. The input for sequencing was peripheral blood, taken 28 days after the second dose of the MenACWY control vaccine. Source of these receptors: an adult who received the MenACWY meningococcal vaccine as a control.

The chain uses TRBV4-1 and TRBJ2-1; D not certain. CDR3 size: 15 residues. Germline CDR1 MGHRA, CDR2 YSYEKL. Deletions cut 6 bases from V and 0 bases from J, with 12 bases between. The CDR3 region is CASSLLAGSYNEQFF. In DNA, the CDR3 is TGCGCCAGCAGTCTATTAGCTGGCTCCTACAATGAGCAGTTCTTC.

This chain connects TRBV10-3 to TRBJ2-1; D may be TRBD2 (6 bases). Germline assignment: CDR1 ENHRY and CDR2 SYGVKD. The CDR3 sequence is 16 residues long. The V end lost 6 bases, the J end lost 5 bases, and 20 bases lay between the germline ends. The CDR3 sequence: CAISSSSGTGHNEQFF. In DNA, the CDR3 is TGTGCCATCAGCTCCTCATCCGGGACTGGGCACAATGAGCAGTTCTTC.

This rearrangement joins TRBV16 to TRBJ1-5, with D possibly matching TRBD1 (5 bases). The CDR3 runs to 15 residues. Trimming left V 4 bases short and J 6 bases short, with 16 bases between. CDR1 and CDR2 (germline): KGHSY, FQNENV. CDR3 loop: CASSREGRARQPQHF. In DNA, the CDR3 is TGTGCCAGCAGCCGGGAGGGGAGGGCGCGTCAGCCCCAGCATTTT.

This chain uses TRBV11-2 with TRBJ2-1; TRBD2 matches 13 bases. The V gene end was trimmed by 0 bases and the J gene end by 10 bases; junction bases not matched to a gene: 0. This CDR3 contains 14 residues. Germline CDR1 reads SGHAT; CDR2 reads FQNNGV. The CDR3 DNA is TGTGCCAGCAGCTTAGAGGGACTAGCGGGAGAGCAGTTCTTC. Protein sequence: CASSLEGLAGEQFF.

The CDR3 DNA is TGTGCCAGCAGTTACTCGGCTAGCTCGGAGACCCAGTACTTC. Protein: CASSYSASSETQYF. This rearrangement joins TRBV6-5 to TRBJ2-5; D is possibly TRBD2 (5 bases). In germline, CDR1 is MNHEY, CDR2 SVGAGI. Trimming left V 0 bases short and J 5 bases short, with 10 bases between. The CDR3 is 14 residues long.

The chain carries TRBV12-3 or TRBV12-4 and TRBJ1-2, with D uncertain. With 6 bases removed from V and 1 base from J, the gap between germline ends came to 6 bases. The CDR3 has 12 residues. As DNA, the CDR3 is TGTGCCAGCAGCATAAATAACTATGGCTACACCTTC. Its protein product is CASSINNYGYTF.

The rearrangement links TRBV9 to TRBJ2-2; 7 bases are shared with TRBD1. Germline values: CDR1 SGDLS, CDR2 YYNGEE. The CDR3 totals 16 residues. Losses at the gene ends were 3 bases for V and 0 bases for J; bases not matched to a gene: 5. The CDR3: CASSAPGTANTGELFF. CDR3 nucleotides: TGTGCCAGCAGCGCACCCGGGACAGCGAACACCGGGGAGCTGTTTTTT.

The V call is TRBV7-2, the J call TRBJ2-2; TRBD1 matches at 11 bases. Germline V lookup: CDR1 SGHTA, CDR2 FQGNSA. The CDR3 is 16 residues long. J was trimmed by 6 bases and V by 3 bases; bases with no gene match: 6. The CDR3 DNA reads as TGTGCCAGCAGCTTTCTCCCGGGACAGGGGGCCGGGGAGCTGTTTTTT. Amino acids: CASSFLPGQGAGELFF.

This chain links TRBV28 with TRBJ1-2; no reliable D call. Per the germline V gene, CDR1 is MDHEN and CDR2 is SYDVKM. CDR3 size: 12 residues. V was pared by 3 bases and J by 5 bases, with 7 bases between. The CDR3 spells CASSFRRYGYTF. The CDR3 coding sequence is TGTGCCAGCAGTTTTCGTAGGTATGGCTACACCTTC.

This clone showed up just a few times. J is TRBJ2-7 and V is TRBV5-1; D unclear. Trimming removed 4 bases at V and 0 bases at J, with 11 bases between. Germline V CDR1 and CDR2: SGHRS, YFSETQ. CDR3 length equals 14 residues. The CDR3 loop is CASSLLSHSYEQYF. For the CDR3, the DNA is TGCGCCAGCAGCCTCCTCAGCCACTCCTACGAGCAGTACTTC.

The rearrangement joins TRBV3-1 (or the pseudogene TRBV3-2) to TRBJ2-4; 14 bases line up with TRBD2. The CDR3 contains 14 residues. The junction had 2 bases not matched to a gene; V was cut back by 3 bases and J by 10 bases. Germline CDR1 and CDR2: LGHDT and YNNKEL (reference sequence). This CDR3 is CASSHGLAGGIQYF. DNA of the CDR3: TGTGCCAGCAGCCACGGACTAGCGGGAGGTATTCAGTACTTC.

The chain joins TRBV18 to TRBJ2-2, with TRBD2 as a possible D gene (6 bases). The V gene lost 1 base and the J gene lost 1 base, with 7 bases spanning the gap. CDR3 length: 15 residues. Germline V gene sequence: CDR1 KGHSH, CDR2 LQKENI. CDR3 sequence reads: CASSPRRENTGELFF. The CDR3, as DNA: TGTGCCAGCTCACCACGGAGGGAGAACACCGGGGAGCTGTTTTTT.

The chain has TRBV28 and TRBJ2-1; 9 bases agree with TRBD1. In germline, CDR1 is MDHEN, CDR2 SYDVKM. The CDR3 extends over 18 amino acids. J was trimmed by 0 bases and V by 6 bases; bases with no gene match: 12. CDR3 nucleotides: TGTGCCAGCAGGCCGACAGGGGGAGCGGTCAGCTCCTACAATGAGCAGTTCTTC. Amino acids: CASRPTGGAVSSYNEQFF.

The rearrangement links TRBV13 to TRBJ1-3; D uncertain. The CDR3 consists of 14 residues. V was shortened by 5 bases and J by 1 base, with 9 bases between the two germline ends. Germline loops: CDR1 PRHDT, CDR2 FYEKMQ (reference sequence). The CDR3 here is CASSGGSSGNTIYF. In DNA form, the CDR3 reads TGTGCCAGCAGCGGAGGGTCTTCTGGAAACACCATATATTTT.

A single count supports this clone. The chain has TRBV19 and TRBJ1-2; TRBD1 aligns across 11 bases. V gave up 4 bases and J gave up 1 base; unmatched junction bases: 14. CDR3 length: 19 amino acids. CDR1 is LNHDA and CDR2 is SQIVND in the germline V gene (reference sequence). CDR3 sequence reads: CASSKEGGQGAKVNYGYTF. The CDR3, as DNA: TGTGCCAGTAGTAAGGAAGGCGGACAGGGGGCGAAGGTTAACTATGGCTACACCTTC.

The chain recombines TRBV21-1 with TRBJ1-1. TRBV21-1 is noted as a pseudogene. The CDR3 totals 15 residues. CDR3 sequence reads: CASSFTRGIDTEAFF. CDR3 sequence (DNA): TGTGCCAGCAGCTTCACACGGGGGATTGACACTGAAGCTTTCTTT.

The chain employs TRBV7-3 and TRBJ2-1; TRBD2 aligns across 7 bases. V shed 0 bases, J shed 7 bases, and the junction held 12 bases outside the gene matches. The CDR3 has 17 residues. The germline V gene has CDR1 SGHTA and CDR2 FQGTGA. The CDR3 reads CASSLTNGEGRVNEQFF. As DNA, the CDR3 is TGTGCCAGCAGCTTAACGAATGGAGAGGGGAGGGTGAATGAGCAGTTCTTC.

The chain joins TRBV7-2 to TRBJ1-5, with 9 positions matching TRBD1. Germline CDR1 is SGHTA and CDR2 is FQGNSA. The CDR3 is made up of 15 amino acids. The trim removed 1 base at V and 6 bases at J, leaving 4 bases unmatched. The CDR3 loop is CASSLERTGVQPQHF. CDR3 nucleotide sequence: TGTGCCAGCAGCTTAGAGCGGACAGGGGTTCAGCCCCAGCATTTT.

CDR3 in amino acids: CATHAGSSGNTIYF. CDR3 DNA sequence: TGTGCCACACACGCGGGGAGCTCTGGAAACACCATATATTTT. V and J are TRBV6-5 and TRBJ1-3; D is unclear. Per germline, CDR1 MNHEY and CDR2 SVGAGI. With 10 bases removed from V and 0 bases from J, the gap between germline ends came to 13 bases. This CDR3 has 14 amino acids.

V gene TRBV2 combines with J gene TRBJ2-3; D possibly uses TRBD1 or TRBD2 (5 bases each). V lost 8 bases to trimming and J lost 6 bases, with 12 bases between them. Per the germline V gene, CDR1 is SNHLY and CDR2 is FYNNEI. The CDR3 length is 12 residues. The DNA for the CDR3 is TGTGCCAGCGAGGGGCAGACCGATACGCAGTATTTT. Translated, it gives CASEGQTDTQYF.

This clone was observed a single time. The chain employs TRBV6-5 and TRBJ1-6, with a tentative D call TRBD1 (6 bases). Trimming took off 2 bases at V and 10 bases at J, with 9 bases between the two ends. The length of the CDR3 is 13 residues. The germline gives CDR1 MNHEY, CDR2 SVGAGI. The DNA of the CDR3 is TGTGCCAGCAGTTACCCAGGGGAGTCACCCCTCCACTTT. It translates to CASSYPGESPLHF.

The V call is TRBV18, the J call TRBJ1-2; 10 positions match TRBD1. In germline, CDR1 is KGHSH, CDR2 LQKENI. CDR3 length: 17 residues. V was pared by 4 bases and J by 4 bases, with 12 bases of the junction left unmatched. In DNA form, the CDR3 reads TGTGCCAGCTCACTCGGACAGGGGGGGTATTCGGCCTATGGCTACACCTTC. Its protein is CASSLGQGGYSAYGYTF.

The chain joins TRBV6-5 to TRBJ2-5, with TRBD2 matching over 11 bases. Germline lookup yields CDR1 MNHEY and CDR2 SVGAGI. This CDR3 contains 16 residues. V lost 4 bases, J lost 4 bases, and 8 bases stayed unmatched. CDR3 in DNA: TGTGCCAGCAGTTGGGGTAGCGGGAGGGCCGGAGAGACCCAGTACTTC. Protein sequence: CASSWGSGRAGETQYF.